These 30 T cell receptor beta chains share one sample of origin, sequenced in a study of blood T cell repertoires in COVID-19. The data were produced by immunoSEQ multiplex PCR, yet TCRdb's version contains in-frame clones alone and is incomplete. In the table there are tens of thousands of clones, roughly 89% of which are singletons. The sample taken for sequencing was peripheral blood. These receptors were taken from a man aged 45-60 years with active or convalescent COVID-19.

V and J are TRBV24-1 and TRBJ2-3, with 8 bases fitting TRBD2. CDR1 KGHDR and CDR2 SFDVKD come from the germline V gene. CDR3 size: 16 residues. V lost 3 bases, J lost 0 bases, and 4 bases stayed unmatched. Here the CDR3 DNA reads TGTGCCACCAGTGATACGGGGGGGACTAGCACAGATACGCAGTATTTT. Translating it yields CATSDTGGTSTDTQYF.

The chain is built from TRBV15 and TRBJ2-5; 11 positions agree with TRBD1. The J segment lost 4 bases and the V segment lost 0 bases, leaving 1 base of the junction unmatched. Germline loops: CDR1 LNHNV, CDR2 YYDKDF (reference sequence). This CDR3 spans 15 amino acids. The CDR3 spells CATSRDGTGGETQYF. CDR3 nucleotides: TGTGCCACCAGCAGAGATGGGACAGGGGGAGAGACCCAGTACTTC.

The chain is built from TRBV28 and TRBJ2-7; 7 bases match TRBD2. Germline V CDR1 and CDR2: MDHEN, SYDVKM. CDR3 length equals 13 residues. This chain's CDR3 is CATDIAGDYEQYF. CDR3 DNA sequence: TGTGCGACAGACATAGCGGGCGACTACGAGCAGTACTTC.

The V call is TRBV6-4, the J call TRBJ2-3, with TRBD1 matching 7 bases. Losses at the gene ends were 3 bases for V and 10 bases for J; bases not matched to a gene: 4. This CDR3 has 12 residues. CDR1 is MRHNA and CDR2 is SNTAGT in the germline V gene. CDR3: CASSEQGEAQYF. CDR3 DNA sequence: TGTGCCAGCAGTGAGCAGGGGGAAGCGCAGTATTTT.

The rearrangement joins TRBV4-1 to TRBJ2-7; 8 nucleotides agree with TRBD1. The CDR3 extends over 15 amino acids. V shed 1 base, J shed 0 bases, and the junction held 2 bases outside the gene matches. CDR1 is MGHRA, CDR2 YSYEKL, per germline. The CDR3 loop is CASSQGTGSSYEQYF. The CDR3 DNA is TGCGCCAGCAGCCAAGGGACAGGGAGCTCCTACGAGCAGTACTTC.

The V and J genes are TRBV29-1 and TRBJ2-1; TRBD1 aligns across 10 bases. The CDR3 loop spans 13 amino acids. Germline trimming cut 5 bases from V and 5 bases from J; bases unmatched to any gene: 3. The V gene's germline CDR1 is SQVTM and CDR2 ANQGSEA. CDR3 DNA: TGCAGCGTTACTGGGACAGGGGACAATGAGCAGTTCTTC. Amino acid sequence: CSVTGTGDNEQFF.

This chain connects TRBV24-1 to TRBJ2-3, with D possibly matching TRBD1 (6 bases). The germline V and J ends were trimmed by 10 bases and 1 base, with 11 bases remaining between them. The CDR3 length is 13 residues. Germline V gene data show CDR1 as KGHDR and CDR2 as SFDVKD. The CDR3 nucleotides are TGTGCCACAGAACGACAGGGCACAGATACGCAGTATTTT. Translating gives CATERQGTDTQYF.

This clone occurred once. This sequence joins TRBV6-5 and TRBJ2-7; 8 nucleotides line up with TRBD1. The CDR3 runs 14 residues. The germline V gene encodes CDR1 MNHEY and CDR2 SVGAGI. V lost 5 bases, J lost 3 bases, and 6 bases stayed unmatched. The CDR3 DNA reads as TGTGCCAGCAGTCTCGGACAGGGAGACTACGAGCAGTACTTC. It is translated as CASSLGQGDYEQYF.

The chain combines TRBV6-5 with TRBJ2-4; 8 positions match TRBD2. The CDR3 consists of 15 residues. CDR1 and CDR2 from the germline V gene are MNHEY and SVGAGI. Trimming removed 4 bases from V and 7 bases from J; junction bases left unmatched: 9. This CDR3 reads CASSSSGGAGNIQYF. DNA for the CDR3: TGTGCCAGCAGTTCTTCCGGGGGGGCAGGTAACATTCAGTACTTC.

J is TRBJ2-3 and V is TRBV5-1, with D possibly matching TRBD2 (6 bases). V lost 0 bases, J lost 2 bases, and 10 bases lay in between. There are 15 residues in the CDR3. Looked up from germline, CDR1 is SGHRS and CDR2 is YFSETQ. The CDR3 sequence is CASSLAGDHTDTQYF. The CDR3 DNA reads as TGCGCCAGCAGCTTGGCGGGGGACCACACAGATACGCAGTATTTT.

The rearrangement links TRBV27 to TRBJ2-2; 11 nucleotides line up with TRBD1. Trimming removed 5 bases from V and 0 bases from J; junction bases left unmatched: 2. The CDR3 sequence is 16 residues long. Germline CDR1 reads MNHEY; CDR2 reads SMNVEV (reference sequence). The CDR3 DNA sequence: TGTGCCAGCAGTACGGACAGGGGGCCGAACACCGGGGAGCTGTTTTTT. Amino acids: CASSTDRGPNTGELFF.

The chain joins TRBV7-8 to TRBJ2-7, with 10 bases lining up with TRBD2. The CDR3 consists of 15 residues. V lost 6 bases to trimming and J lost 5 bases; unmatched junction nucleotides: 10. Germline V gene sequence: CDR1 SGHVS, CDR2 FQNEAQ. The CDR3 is CASRSTGTSVHEQYF. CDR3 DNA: TGTGCCAGCAGAAGCACCGGGACTAGCGTCCACGAGCAGTACTTC.

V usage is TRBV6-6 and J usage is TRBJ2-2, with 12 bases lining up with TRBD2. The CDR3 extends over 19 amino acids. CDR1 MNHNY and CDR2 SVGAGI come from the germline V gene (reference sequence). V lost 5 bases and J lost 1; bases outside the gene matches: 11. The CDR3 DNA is TGTGCCAGCAGTCGAGCTAGCGGGGGGGCCCGGGGGAACACCGGGGAGCTGTTTTTT. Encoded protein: CASSRASGGARGNTGELFF.

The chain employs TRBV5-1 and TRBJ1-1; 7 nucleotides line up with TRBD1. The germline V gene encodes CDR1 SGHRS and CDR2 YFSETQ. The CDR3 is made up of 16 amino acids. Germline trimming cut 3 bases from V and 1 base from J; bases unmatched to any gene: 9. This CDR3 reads CASSSTGVAWNTEAFF. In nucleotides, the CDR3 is TGCGCCAGCAGCTCAACAGGGGTTGCTTGGAACACTGAAGCTTTCTTT.

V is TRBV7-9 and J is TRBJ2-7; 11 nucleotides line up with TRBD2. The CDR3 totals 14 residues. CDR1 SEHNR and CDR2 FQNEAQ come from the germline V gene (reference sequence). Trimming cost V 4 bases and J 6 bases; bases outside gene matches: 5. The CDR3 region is CASSSLAGVGEQYF. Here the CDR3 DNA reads TGTGCCAGCAGCTCACTAGCGGGAGTGGGCGAGCAGTACTTC.

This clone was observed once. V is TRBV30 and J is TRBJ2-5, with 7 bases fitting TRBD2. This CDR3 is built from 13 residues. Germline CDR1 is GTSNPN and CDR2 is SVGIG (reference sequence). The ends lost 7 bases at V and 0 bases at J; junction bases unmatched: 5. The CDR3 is CAFSREDQETQYF. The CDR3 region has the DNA TGTGCCTTCTCCCGGGAGGACCAAGAGACCCAGTACTTC.

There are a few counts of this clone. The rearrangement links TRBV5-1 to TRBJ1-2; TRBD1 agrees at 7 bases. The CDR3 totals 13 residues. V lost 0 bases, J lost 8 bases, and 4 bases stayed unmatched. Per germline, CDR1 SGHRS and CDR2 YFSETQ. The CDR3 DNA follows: TGCGCCAGCAGCTTGGAGACAGGGTGGGGCTACACCTTC. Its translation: CASSLETGWGYTF.

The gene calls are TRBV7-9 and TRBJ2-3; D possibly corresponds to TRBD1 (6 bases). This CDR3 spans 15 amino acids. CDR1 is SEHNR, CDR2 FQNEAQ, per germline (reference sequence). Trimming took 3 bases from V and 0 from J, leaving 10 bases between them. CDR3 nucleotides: TGTGCCAGCAGCTTGGGGGCGGACAGCACAGATACGCAGTATTTT. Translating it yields CASSLGADSTDTQYF.

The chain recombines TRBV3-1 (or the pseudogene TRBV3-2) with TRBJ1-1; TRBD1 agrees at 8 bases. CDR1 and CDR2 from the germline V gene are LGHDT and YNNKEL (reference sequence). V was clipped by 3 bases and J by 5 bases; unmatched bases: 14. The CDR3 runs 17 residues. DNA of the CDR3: TGTGCCAGCAGCCAGCCAGGGGGCGCTTCATGGAGGACTGAAGCTTTCTTT. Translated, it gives CASSQPGGASWRTEAFF.

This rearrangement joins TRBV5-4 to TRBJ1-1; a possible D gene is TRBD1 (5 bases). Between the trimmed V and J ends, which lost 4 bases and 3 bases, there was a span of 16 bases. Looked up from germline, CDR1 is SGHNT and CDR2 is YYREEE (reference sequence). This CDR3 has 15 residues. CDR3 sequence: CASSPVVGGDTEAFF. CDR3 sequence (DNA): TGTGCCAGCAGCCCGGTGGTGGGAGGGGACACTGAAGCTTTCTTT.

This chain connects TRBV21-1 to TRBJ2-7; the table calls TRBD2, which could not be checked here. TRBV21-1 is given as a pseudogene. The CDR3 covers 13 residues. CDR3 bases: TGTGCCAGCAGCATCGGGGTCTCCTACGAGCAGTACTTC. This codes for CASSIGVSYEQYF.

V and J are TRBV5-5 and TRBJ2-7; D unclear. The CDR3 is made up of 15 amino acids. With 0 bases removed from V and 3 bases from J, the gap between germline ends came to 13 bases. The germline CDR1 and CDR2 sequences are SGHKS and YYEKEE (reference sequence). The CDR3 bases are TGTGCCAGCAGCTTGGTTCATTCCCCCAACTACGAGCAGTACTTC. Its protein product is CASSLVHSPNYEQYF.

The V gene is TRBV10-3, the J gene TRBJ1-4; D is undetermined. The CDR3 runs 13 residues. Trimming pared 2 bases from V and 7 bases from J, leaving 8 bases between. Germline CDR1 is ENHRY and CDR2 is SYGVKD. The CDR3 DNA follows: TGTGCCATCAGTGAGACCGGGAGTGAAAAACTGTTTTTT. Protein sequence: CAISETGSEKLFF.

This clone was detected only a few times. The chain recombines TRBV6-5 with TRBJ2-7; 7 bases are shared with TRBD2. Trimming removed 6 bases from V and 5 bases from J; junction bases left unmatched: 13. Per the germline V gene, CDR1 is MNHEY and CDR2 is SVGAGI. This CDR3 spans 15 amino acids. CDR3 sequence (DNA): TGTGCCAGCAGCACCGGGGGAGGGAGGGCACACGAGCAGTACTTC. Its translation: CASSTGGGRAHEQYF.

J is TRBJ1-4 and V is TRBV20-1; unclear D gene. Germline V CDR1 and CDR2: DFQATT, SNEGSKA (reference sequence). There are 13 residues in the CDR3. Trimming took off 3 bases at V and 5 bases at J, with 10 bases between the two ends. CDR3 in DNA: TGCAGTGCTAGTAGGGAGAACAATGAAAAACTGTTTTTT. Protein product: CSASRENNEKLFF.

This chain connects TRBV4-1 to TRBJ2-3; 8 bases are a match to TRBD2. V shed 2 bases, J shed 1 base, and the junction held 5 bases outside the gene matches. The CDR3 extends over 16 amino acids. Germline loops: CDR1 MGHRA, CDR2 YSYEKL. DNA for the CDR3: TGCGCCAGCAGCCAAACGCGGGGGGATGGCACAGATACGCAGTATTTT. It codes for CASSQTRGDGTDTQYF.

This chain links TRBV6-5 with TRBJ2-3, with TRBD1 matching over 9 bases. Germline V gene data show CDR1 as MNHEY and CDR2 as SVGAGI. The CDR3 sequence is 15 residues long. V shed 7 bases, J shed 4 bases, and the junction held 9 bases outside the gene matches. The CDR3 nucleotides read TGTGCCAGCATAAAGGACAGGGGTTATTCAGATACGCAGTATTTT. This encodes CASIKDRGYSDTQYF.

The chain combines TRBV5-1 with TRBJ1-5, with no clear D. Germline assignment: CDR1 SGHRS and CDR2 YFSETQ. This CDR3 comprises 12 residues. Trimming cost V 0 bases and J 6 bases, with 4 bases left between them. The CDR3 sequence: CASSLDGQPQHF. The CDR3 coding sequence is TGCGCCAGCAGCTTGGACGGTCAGCCCCAGCATTTT.

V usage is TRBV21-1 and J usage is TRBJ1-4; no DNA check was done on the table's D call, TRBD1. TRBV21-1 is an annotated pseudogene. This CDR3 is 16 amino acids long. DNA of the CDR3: TGTGCCAGCAGCAATAGGGGAAGGGGGATCGATGAAAAACTGTTTTTT. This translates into CASSNRGRGIDEKLFF.

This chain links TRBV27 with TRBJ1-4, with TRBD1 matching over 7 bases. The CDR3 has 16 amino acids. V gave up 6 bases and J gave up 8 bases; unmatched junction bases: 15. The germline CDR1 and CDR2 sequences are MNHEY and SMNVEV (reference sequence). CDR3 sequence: CASRNAAGQYEEKLFF. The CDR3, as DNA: TGTGCCAGCAGGAACGCCGCGGGACAGTATGAGGAAAAACTGTTTTTT.